What follows are 10 T cell receptor beta chains derived from one specimen sequenced in a study of control samples from healthy donors and cancer patients. Generated by immunoSEQ multiplex PCR, the TCRdb table keeps only in-frame clones and is missing some. The sample lists 70,000 to 90,000 clones; around 94% were seen once. Input material: blood. These receptors were obtained from a woman between 40 and 55 years old in good health.

In this sample, this clone turned up once. The gene calls are TRBV3-1 (or the pseudogene TRBV3-2) and TRBJ2-1; D remains unclear. The germline V and J ends were trimmed by 4 bases and 6 bases, with 7 bases remaining between them. The germline V gene encodes CDR1 LGHDT and CDR2 YNNKEL (reference sequence). The CDR3 length is 12 residues. The CDR3 is CASSRTSNEQFF. The CDR3 bases are TGTGCCAGCAGCCGGACCTCCAATGAGCAGTTCTTC.

The CDR3 protein is CASFPTCRGYNEQFF. For the CDR3, the DNA is TGTGCCAGCTTCCCGACATGCCGAGGCTACAATGAGCAGTTCTTC. The chain employs TRBV21-1 and TRBJ2-1. TRBV21-1 corresponds to a pseudogene. The CDR3 consists of 15 residues.

The rearrangement links TRBV4-2 to TRBJ2-7, with D perhaps matching TRBD2 (5 bases). V lost 0 bases to trimming and J lost 5 bases, with 11 bases between them. CDR3 size: 14 residues. Germline CDR1 reads LGHNA; CDR2 reads YNFKEQ. In nucleotides, the CDR3 is TGTGCCAGCAGCCAAGAAGATCGAGGGAACGAGCAGTACTTC. Encoded protein: CASSQEDRGNEQYF.

This rearrangement joins TRBV19 to TRBJ2-2; possible D gene TRBD2, 6 bases. The CDR3 consists of 18 residues. The V gene lost 2 bases and the J gene lost 3 bases, with 19 bases spanning the gap. From germline, CDR1 is LNHDA and CDR2 SQIVND (reference sequence). CDR3 protein: CASSITGGLALYTGELFF. As DNA, the CDR3 is TGTGCCAGTAGTATAACAGGAGGGCTAGCTCTTTACACCGGGGAGCTGTTTTTT.

V and J are TRBV7-8 and TRBJ2-1, with 11 bases aligning to TRBD2. Germline CDR1 is SGHVS and CDR2 is FQNEAQ. Trimming took 4 bases from V and 5 from J; bases not matched to a gene: 4. The CDR3 covers 15 residues. In nucleotides, the CDR3 is TGTGCCAGCAGCTCGACTAGCGGGACCAACAATGAGCAGTTCTTC. Translation gives CASSSTSGTNNEQFF.

The V call is TRBV9, the J call TRBJ2-1; D possibly matches TRBD1 or TRBD2 (6 bases each). Trimming removed 5 bases at V and 3 bases at J, with 18 bases between. The CDR3 has 16 residues. Germline CDR1 and CDR2: SGDLS and YYNGEE. In DNA, the CDR3 is TGTGCCAGCAGACCCGGCGGGACATATAGCTACAATGAGCAGTTCTTC. The encoded protein is CASRPGGTYSYNEQFF.

The rearrangement links TRBV24-1 to TRBJ1-2; 7 positions agree with TRBD1. Germline V gives CDR1 KGHDR, CDR2 SFDVKD. CDR3 size: 17 residues. V dropped 2 bases and J dropped 7; count of bases not matched to a gene: 15. The CDR3 protein is CATSDSRQGILISGYTF. The CDR3 region has the DNA TGTGCCACCAGTGATTCGAGACAGGGAATCCTTATTAGTGGCTACACCTTC.

DNA for the CDR3: TGTGCCAGCAGTGAGGACAGGGGGAATGAGCAGTTCTTC. It is translated as CASSEDRGNEQFF. The rearrangement uses TRBV25-1 and TRBJ2-1; 10 bases align to TRBD1. The CDR3 is 13 residues long. After removal of 3 bases from V and 7 bases from J, the junction contained 0 bases not matched to a gene. Germline V lookup: CDR1 MGHDK, CDR2 SYGVNS.

The chain recombines TRBV25-1 with TRBJ2-7, with D possibly being TRBD2 (6 bases). The germline gives CDR1 MGHDK, CDR2 SYGVNS. This CDR3 has 15 residues. Trimming pared 3 bases from V and 0 bases from J, leaving 12 bases between. The CDR3 bases are TGTGCCAGCAGTGAGGGGGACTTGAGCTCCTACGAGCAGTACTTC. Amino acid sequence: CASSEGDLSSYEQYF.

V gene TRBV27 combines with J gene TRBJ2-7, with D possibly being TRBD1 or TRBD2 (5 bases each). CDR1 is MNHEY and CDR2 is SMNVEV in the germline V gene (reference sequence). CDR3 size: 11 residues. Trimming cost V 5 bases and J 7 bases, with 9 bases left between them. This CDR3 reads CASSPGTEQYF. The CDR3 DNA reads as TGTGCCAGCAGTCCCGGGACGGAGCAGTACTTC.